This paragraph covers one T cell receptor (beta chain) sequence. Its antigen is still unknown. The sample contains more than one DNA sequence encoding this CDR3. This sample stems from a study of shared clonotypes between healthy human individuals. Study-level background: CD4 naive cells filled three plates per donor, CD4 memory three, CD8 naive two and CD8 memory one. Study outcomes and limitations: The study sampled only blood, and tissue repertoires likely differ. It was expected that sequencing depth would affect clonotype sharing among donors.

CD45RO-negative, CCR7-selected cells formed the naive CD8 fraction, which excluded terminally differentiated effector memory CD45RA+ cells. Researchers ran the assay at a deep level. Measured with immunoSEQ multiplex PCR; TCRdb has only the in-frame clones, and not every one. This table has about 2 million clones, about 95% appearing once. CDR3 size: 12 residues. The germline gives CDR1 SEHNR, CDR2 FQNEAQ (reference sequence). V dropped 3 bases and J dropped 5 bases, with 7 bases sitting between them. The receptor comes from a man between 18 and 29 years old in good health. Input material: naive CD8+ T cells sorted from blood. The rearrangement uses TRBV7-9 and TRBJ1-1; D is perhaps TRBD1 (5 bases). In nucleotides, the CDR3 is TGTGCCAGCAGCTTGGGGCGGACTGAAGCTTTCTTT. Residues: CASSLGRTEAFF.